The 9 T cell receptor beta chains listed next were all sequenced from one sample in a study of patients and donors after allogeneic stem cell transplantation. TCRdb processed the RT-PCR reads anew with MiXCR; each CDR3 protein has one entry. Of about 960,000 distinct CDR3 sequences in the sample, roughly 18% are singletons; the top ten hold roughly 6%. The source material was blood, either unsorted or a sorted T cell fraction (not recorded which). These receptors all come from a human donor who was either an allogeneic HSCT recipient or a stem cell or donor lymphocyte infusion donor (not recorded which). It is not recorded whose cells these are; they may come from a transplant donor.

The chain employs TRBV12-3 or TRBV12-4 and TRBJ2-2; TRBD2 matches 8 bases. This CDR3 has 15 residues. Trimming cost V 10 bases and J 5 bases; bases outside gene matches: 12. The CDR3 DNA follows: TGTGCCACCACTCGGGGGGGGCCTGATACCGGGGAGCTGTTTTTT. Amino acids: CATTRGGPDTGELFF.

This clonotype has at least ten counts. J is TRBJ1-1 and V is TRBV12-3 or TRBV12-4; possible D gene TRBD1, 5 bases. Trimming took off 1 base at V and 0 bases at J, with 9 bases between the two ends. CDR3 length: 15 amino acids. As DNA, the CDR3 is TGTGCCAGCAGTTTAGGGGCAGGGCTGAACACTGAAGCTTTCTTT. Protein: CASSLGAGLNTEAFF.

The chain recombines TRBV4-3 with TRBJ2-1, with 7 positions matching TRBD1. Germline CDR1 and CDR2: LGHNA and YSLEER. With V trimmed by 4 bases and J by 8 bases, 5 bases remained unmatched. There are 13 residues in the CDR3. CDR3 residues: CASSPGTDDEQFF. In nucleotides, the CDR3 is TGCGCCAGCAGCCCCGGGACAGATGATGAGCAGTTCTTC.

The chain joins TRBV12-3 or TRBV12-4 to TRBJ1-6; 8 bases align to TRBD1. The CDR3 loop spans 16 amino acids. The J segment lost 5 bases and the V segment lost 6 bases, leaving 9 bases of the junction unmatched. In nucleotides, the CDR3 is TGTGCCAGCAGCGAGCGAGGGACAGGCCATAATTCACCCCTCCACTTT. This encodes CASSERGTGHNSPLHF.

There are a few counts of this clonotype. The V call is TRBV12-3 or TRBV12-4, the J call TRBJ1-5, with D unresolved. V lost 5 bases and J 7 bases, leaving 24 bases between the germline ends. The CDR3 consists of 17 residues. The CDR3 sequence: CASSLAFRDPDGQPQHF. The DNA of the CDR3 is TGTGCCAGCAGTCTGGCATTCCGGGATCCTGATGGACAGCCCCAGCATTTT.

The chain joins TRBV7-9 to TRBJ2-5, with D possibly matching TRBD2 (7 bases). The germline V gene encodes CDR1 SEHNR and CDR2 FQNEAQ (reference sequence). V gave up 5 bases and J gave up 3 bases, with 19 bases separating them. The CDR3 spans 16 residues. CDR3 nucleotides: TGTGCCAGCAGCCCCCGGGGGGCCGGTGTCGAAGAGACCCAGTACTTC. This encodes CASSPRGAGVEETQYF.

The chain carries TRBV24-1 and TRBJ2-7, with D maybe TRBD2 (7 bases). The CDR3 sequence is 17 residues long. V dropped 4 bases and J dropped 5 bases, with 23 bases sitting between them. Germline CDR1 KGHDR, CDR2 SFDVKD. The chain's CDR3 is CATSEIWGGLRGNEQYF. CDR3 sequence (DNA): TGTGCCACCAGTGAGATTTGGGGGGGCTTAAGAGGGAACGAGCAGTACTTC.

The table lists this clonotype with a few counts. J is TRBJ2-7 and V is TRBV9; TRBD1 aligns across 10 bases. Germline assignment: CDR1 SGDLS and CDR2 YYNGEE. The CDR3 sequence is 15 residues long. The trim removed 4 bases at V and 2 bases at J, leaving 6 bases unmatched. The CDR3 region has the DNA TGTGCCAGCAGCCCCAGGACAGGGGGACCCTACGAGCAGTACTTC. This codes for CASSPRTGGPYEQYF.

This clonotype has ten or more counts. This rearrangement joins TRBV12-3 or TRBV12-4 to TRBJ2-1; D could derive from TRBD1 or TRBD2 (5 bases each). CDR3 length: 15 residues. V lost 6 bases and J lost 3, with 15 bases in between. The CDR3 sequence: CASSQPGRLYNEQFF. CDR3 bases: TGTGCCAGCAGCCAACCGGGGCGACTCTACAATGAGCAGTTCTTC.